The 30 T cell receptor beta chains in this list originate from one sample, sequenced in a study of yellow fever vaccine responses in identical twins. TCRdb itself ran the RT-PCR reads through MiXCR, one entry per CDR3 protein. The sample carries fewer than 35,000 distinct CDR3 sequences, 50% to 65% recorded once. The material sequenced was T cells from blood (PBMCs), unsorted or a sorted subset (not recorded which), taken before or after yellow fever vaccination (not recorded which). Receptor source: a woman aged 18-29 years who received the yellow fever vaccine.

The V call is TRBV12-3 or TRBV12-4, the J call TRBJ2-6; D gene unclear. The CDR3 sequence is 13 residues long. V lost 6 bases and J 1 base, leaving 4 bases between the germline ends. The DNA of the CDR3 is TGTGCCAGCAGGCAATCTGGGGCCAACGTCCTGACTTTC. The encoded protein is CASRQSGANVLTF.

This clonotype was seen a few times. An end of the junction differs from the germline gene, which may be a read error. The chain uses TRBV12-3 or TRBV12-4 and TRBJ2-1, with 9 bases that match TRBD2. This CDR3 contains 15 residues. In DNA form, the CDR3 reads TGTGCCAGCAGATTAGCGGGAGCTGCCCGCAATGAGCAGTTCTTC. This encodes CASRLAGAARNEQFF.

The chain employs TRBV19 and TRBJ1-4; 7 positions match TRBD1. Germline CDR1 LNHDA, CDR2 SQIVND (reference sequence). J was trimmed by 4 bases and V by 5 bases; bases with no gene match: 10. The CDR3 has 16 amino acids. Here the CDR3 reads CASSPGGQRYNEKLFF. The CDR3 region has the DNA TGTGCCAGTAGTCCAGGGGGACAGCGTTATAATGAAAAACTGTTTTTT.

The chain couples TRBV20-1 to TRBJ2-1, with D hard to call. V was pared by 3 bases and J by 8 bases, with 17 bases between. The CDR3 sequence is 14 residues long. The germline gives CDR1 DFQATT, CDR2 SNEGSKA (reference sequence). CDR3 residues: CSASLGLPLDEQFF. DNA of the CDR3: TGCAGTGCTAGCCTTGGGCTACCTCTTGATGAGCAGTTCTTC.

The rearrangement links TRBV10-3 to TRBJ2-2; 7 bases map to TRBD2. This CDR3 comprises 15 residues. J lost 5 bases, V lost 4 bases, and 7 bases had no gene match. Germline CDR1 and CDR2: ENHRY and SYGVKD. The CDR3 region is CAISAPSGKTGELFF. The CDR3 DNA follows: TGTGCCATCAGTGCGCCTAGCGGCAAGACCGGGGAGCTGTTTTTT.

J is TRBJ2-7 and V is TRBV28; D unresolved. The CDR3 has 13 residues. V was cut by 8 bases and J by 1 base, with 12 bases left in between. Germline CDR1 and CDR2: MDHEN and SYDVKM. Here the CDR3 reads CASSRHPSYEQYV. For the CDR3, the DNA is TGTGCCAGCTCAAGGCACCCATCCTACGAGCAGTACGTC.

The chain employs TRBV9 and TRBJ1-3, with D uncertain. Trimming removed 7 bases at V and 1 base at J, with 12 bases between. CDR1 is SGDLS, CDR2 YYNGEE, per germline. CDR3 length: 14 amino acids. CDR3: CASVKGESGNTIYF. CDR3 nucleotide sequence: TGTGCCAGCGTAAAGGGCGAGTCTGGAAACACCATATATTTT. Filled out from reference TRBV9 and TRBJ1-3, the complete variable domain reads DSGVTQTPKHLITATGQRVTLRCSPRSGDLSVYWYQQSLDQGLQFLIQYYNGEERAKGNILERFSAQQFPDLHSELNLSSLELGDSALYFCASVKGESGNTIYFGEGSWLTVV.

This rearrangement joins TRBV18 to TRBJ1-6, with TRBD1 matching over 7 bases. The germline gives CDR1 KGHSH, CDR2 LQKENI. V was pared by 2 bases and J by 5 bases, with 6 bases of the junction left unmatched. The CDR3 is 16 residues long. Written as DNA, the CDR3 is TGTGCCAGCTCACCAGACAGGGTTGGAAATAATTCACCCCTCCACTTT. Translation: CASSPDRVGNNSPLHF. Full variable domain (outside the CDR3, taken from reference TRBV18 and TRBJ1-6): NAGVMQNPRHLVRRRGQEARLRCSPMKGHSHVYWYRQLPEEGLKFMVYLQKENIIDESGMPKERFSAEFPKEGPSILRIQQVVRGDSAAYFCASSPDRVGNNSPLHFGNGTRLTVT.

Only one count was recorded for this clonotype. CDR3 in DNA: TGTGCCAGCAGCTTAGTCAAGACCCAGTACTTC. It yields the protein CASSLVKTQYF. The gene calls are TRBV11-3 and TRBJ2-5, with D unclear. Germline CDR1 SGHNT, CDR2 YENEEA. Trimming removed 1 base from V and 6 bases from J, with 3 bases in between. This CDR3 is built from 11 residues.

In this sample, this clonotype turned up a few times. The chain recombines TRBV3-1 with TRBJ1-2; D gene uncertain. CDR3 size: 14 residues. Germline V gene data show CDR1 as LGHDT and CDR2 as YNNKEL (reference sequence). Trimming stripped 0 bases from V and 4 bases from J, with 9 bases between. The CDR3 coding sequence is TGTGCCAGCAGCCAAGATCGCGGTGGCTATGGCTACACCTTC. Translation gives CASSQDRGGYGYTF.

This clonotype was seen only a few times. CDR3 in amino acids: CSARRPKRGTLGTGELFF. In DNA form, the CDR3 reads TGCAGTGCTAGGCGCCCCAAGCGGGGCACCCTGGGCACCGGGGAGCTGTTTTTT. The chain employs TRBV20-1 and TRBJ2-2; 7 bases line up with TRBD2. Germline V gives CDR1 DFQATT, CDR2 SNEGSKA (reference sequence). The ends lost 3 bases at V and 4 bases at J; junction bases unmatched: 17. The CDR3 totals 18 residues.

The rearrangement links TRBV29-1 to TRBJ2-1, with D perhaps given as TRBD1 or TRBD2 (6 bases each). Trimming removed 5 bases from V and 8 bases from J, with 16 bases in between. The germline CDR1 and CDR2 sequences are SQVTM and ANQGSEA. CDR3 length: 13 residues. CDR3 in amino acids: CSVHWDRGDEQFF. DNA for the CDR3: TGCAGCGTTCACTGGGATAGGGGGGATGAGCAGTTCTTC.

The chain combines TRBV2 with TRBJ2-7, with 7 bases identical to TRBD2. Per germline, CDR1 SNHLY and CDR2 FYNNEI. This CDR3 spans 12 amino acids. With V trimmed by 4 bases and J by 5 bases, 2 bases remained unmatched. CDR3 bases: TGTGCCAGCAGTGGGGAGGGTCACGAGCAGTACTTC. It codes for CASSGEGHEQYF.

This clonotype occurred a few times. The rearrangement uses TRBV21-1 and TRBJ2-1; the listed D gene, TRBD1, was not tested against the DNA. TRBV21-1 is a recognized pseudogene. The CDR3 contains 17 residues. This chain's CDR3 is CASSKVSVGRWGNEQFF. In DNA, the CDR3 is TGTGCCAGCAGCAAAGTGTCGGTGGGACGGTGGGGCAATGAGCAGTTCTTC.

This chain connects TRBV24-1 to TRBJ2-1; D is possibly TRBD1 (6 bases). Per germline, CDR1 KGHDR and CDR2 SFDVKD. The V gene lost 0 bases and the J gene lost 9 bases, with 11 bases spanning the gap. CDR3 size: 14 residues. Written as DNA, the CDR3 is TGTGCCACCAGTGATTTGCAGGGGTCGAGTGAGCAGTTCTTC. Encoded protein: CATSDLQGSSEQFF.

This sequence joins TRBV5-1 and TRBJ1-1, with no clear D. Trimming left V 0 bases short and J 2 bases short, with 5 bases between. CDR3 length: 13 residues. Germline CDR1 is SGHRS and CDR2 is YFSETQ. The CDR3 DNA reads as TGCGCCAGCAGCTTGGTTTCCAACACTGAAGCTTTCTTT. It encodes CASSLVSNTEAFF.

V gene TRBV18 combines with J gene TRBJ2-2; 7 bases fit TRBD1. The germline gives CDR1 KGHSH, CDR2 LQKENI. V dropped 3 bases and J dropped 0; count of bases not matched to a gene: 1. CDR3 size: 15 residues. The CDR3 reads CASSPQGANTGELFF. The CDR3 nucleotides read TGTGCCAGCTCACCCCAGGGGGCGAACACCGGGGAGCTGTTTTTT.

V is TRBV29-1 and J is TRBJ2-1; the D is unclear. The CDR3 covers 12 residues. Germline CDR1 SQVTM, CDR2 ANQGSEA. V lost 4 bases and J lost 4, with 8 bases in between. Here the CDR3 reads CSVADGYNEQFF. The CDR3 DNA reads TGCAGCGTTGCCGACGGATACAATGAGCAGTTCTTC.

The chain recombines TRBV11-3 with TRBJ2-1; D is ambiguous. Trimming took off 4 bases at V and 10 bases at J, with 14 bases between the two ends. Per germline, CDR1 SGHNT and CDR2 YENEEA. The CDR3 runs 13 residues. DNA of the CDR3: TGTGCCAGCAGCTCCCCGACCGGGCCGGAGCAGTTCTTC. It translates to CASSSPTGPEQFF.

The rearrangement uses TRBV13 and TRBJ2-2; D may be TRBD2 (5 bases). The CDR3 is 15 amino acids. With 8 bases removed from V and 2 bases from J, the gap between germline ends came to 15 bases. Per the germline V gene, CDR1 is PRHDT and CDR2 is FYEKMQ (reference sequence). CDR3 in amino acids: CASQRASSNTGELFF. DNA for the CDR3: TGTGCCAGCCAAAGAGCTAGCAGTAACACCGGGGAGCTGTTTTTT.

This clonotype has just a few counts. CDR3 in amino acids: CASNTGTGYMNTEAFF. The CDR3 coding sequence is TGCGCCAGCAACACCGGGACAGGGTATATGAACACTGAAGCTTTCTTT. V usage is TRBV5-1 and J usage is TRBJ1-1; 9 positions match TRBD1. CDR3 length: 16 amino acids. With V trimmed by 6 bases and J by 0 bases, 9 bases remained unmatched. The germline V gene encodes CDR1 SGHRS and CDR2 YFSETQ.

This clonotype has only one observation. This chain links TRBV10-3 with TRBJ1-2; D may be TRBD1 (5 bases). This CDR3 contains 12 residues. Between the trimmed V and J ends, which lost 6 bases and 3 bases, there was a span of 8 bases. The V gene's germline CDR1 is ENHRY and CDR2 SYGVKD. The CDR3 coding sequence is TGTGCCATCAGCCAGGGCGACTATGGCTACACCTTC. It yields the protein CAISQGDYGYTF.

V and J are TRBV18 and TRBJ1-2, with D possibly TRBD1 on 6 matching bases. Germline lookup yields CDR1 KGHSH and CDR2 LQKENI. Trimming took off 3 bases at V and 8 bases at J, with 13 bases between the two ends. This CDR3 is 13 amino acids long. The CDR3 coding sequence is TGTGCCAGCTCACCCGGGACACCAGGAGGCTACACCTTC. Amino acid sequence: CASSPGTPGGYTF.

The chain employs TRBV11-3 and TRBJ1-2; perhaps TRBD1 as D (5 bases). V gave up 4 bases and J gave up 5 bases, with 17 bases separating them. Germline CDR1 and CDR2: SGHNT and YENEEA. This CDR3 spans 15 amino acids. CDR3 nucleotide sequence: TGTGCCAGCAGCTCCACCCGGGACGCAGTATATGGCTACACCTTC. As protein: CASSSTRDAVYGYTF.

This clonotype was seen once. V usage is TRBV7-3 and J usage is TRBJ1-1, with D unresolved. This CDR3 region has 14 residues. Germline V gives CDR1 SGHTA, CDR2 FQGTGA. The V gene lost 1 base and the J gene lost 1 base, with 7 bases spanning the gap. CDR3 in DNA: TGTGCCAGCAGCTTAAGTCCGGAGAACACTGAAGCTTTCTTT. It is translated as CASSLSPENTEAFF. Full variable domain (outside the CDR3, taken from reference TRBV7-3 and TRBJ1-1): GAGVSQTPSNKVTEKGKYVELRCDPISGHTALYWYRQSLGQGPEFLIYFQGTGAADDSGLPNDRFFAVRPEGSVSTLKIQRTERGDSAVYLCASSLSPENTEAFFGQGTRLTVV.

This clonotype was counted between two and nine times. This chain links TRBV14 with TRBJ2-1; D unresolved. Germline V gene lookup returns CDR1 SGHDN and CDR2 FVKESK. Trimming took off 1 base at V and 9 bases at J, with 4 bases between the two ends. The CDR3 has 11 residues. CDR3 coding DNA: TGTGCCAGCAGCCAAGGGATTGAGCAGTTCTTC. Translation: CASSQGIEQFF.

The chain is built from TRBV12-3 or TRBV12-4 and TRBJ1-5; 8 bases agree with TRBD1. The CDR3 sequence is 14 residues long. With V trimmed by 1 base and J by 6 bases, 2 bases remained unmatched. The CDR3 sequence: CASSLEDRVQPQHF. The CDR3 DNA reads as TGTGCCAGCAGTTTAGAGGACAGGGTTCAGCCCCAGCATTTT.

The V and J genes are TRBV2 and TRBJ2-3, with a possible D match to TRBD1 (6 bases). The CDR3 contains 17 residues. The ends were cut back, 6 bases at V and 0 bases at J, with 19 bases in the middle. Germline V lookup: CDR1 SNHLY, CDR2 FYNNEI. CDR3 in amino acids: CASRIENRESSTDTQYF. Written as DNA, the CDR3 is TGTGCCAGCAGAATAGAGAACAGGGAATCGAGCACAGATACGCAGTATTTT.

The CDR3 loop is CASSLLAGPYEQYF. CDR3 bases: TGTGCCAGCAGCTTGTTAGCGGGACCATACGAGCAGTACTTC. The V gene is TRBV11-3, the J gene TRBJ2-7; 8 bases are a match to TRBD2. Unmatched junction bases numbered 5, after V lost 3 bases and J lost 4 bases. CDR1 is SGHNT, CDR2 YENEEA, per germline. The CDR3 length is 14 residues.

V usage is TRBV5-1 and J usage is TRBJ2-7; TRBD1 is a possible D gene (6 bases). Germline CDR1 and CDR2: SGHRS and YFSETQ. The CDR3 is 15 residues long. The ends were cut back, 7 bases at V and 0 bases at J, with 17 bases in the middle. CDR3 amino acids: CASRNRDTNSYEQYF. The CDR3 DNA sequence: TGCGCCAGCCGGAACCGGGACACCAACTCCTACGAGCAGTACTTC.